This TCR beta chain was recovered during a study of cytomegalovirus exposure and HLA in healthy donors. Sequencing was performed with immunoSEQ multiplex PCR; in TCRdb, only in-frame clones are kept and a portion is missing. The sample records some 75,000 clones, approximately 96% being singletons. Germline V gives CDR1 SGHTA, CDR2 FQGNSA. Germline trimming cut 5 bases from V and 6 bases from J; bases unmatched to any gene: 9. This CDR3 is 15 amino acids long. Sequenced: PBMCs. This sequence joins TRBV7-2 and TRBJ2-2; 7 bases match TRBD2. This receptor was obtained from a woman in her late teens or twenties in good health and CMV-seronegative. In DNA form, the CDR3 reads TGTGCCAGCAGCCCAAACCCGACTAGCTCCGGGGAGCTGTTTTTT. It specifies CASSPNPTSSGELFF.